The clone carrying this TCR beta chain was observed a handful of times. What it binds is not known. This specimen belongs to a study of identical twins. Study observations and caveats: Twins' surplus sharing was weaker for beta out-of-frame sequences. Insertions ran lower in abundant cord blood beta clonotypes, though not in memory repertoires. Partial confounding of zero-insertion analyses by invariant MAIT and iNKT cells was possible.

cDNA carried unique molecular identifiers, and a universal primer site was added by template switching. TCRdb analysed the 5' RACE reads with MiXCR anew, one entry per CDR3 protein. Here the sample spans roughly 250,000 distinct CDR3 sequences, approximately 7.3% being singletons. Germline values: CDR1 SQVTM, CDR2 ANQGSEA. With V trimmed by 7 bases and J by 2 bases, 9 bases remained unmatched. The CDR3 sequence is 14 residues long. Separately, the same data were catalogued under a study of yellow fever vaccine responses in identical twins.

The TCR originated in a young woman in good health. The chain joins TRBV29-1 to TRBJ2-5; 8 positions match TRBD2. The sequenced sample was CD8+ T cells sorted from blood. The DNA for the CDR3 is TGCAGCGCCCCCATGAGCGGGGGACAAGAGACCCAGTACTTC. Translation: CSAPMSGGQETQYF.